The clone carrying this T cell receptor beta chain has ten or more counts. This specimen belongs to a study of T cell repertoires in cytomegalovirus infection. Study information: Indications of both CMV infection and matching HLA type were provided by public TCR beta signatures.

The CDR3 totals 13 residues. With V trimmed by 8 bases and J by 7 bases, 10 bases remained unmatched. One entry per CDR3 protein results from TCRdb running MiXCR on the reads. The sample has about 310,000 distinct CDR3 sequences, approximately 8.9% seen once. This sequence was found in a human donor in good health (CMV status not recorded). Some clones in this sample may be carry-over from other donors' samples. The specimen sequenced was PBMCs. J is TRBJ1-1 and V is TRBV12-3 or TRBV12-4, with 7 bases fitting TRBD1. The CDR3: CASLQGVVNEAFF. The CDR3 nucleotides read TGTGCCAGCCTCCAGGGGGTGGTGAATGAAGCTTTCTTT.